The 12 T cell receptor beta chains below all came from one sample that was sequenced in a study of blood T cell repertoires in COVID-19. Data came from immunoSEQ multiplex PCR; TCRdb stores just in-frame clones and leaves some out. The sample lists some 250,000 clones, roughly 85% occurring once. The material sequenced was PBMCs or T cells enriched from blood (not recorded which). The origin of the receptors is a woman aged 50 to 60 who had recovered from COVID-19.

Written as DNA, the CDR3 is TGTGCCAGCAGCCCGGGGGTAACCTCAGATACGCAGTATTTT. This gives the protein CASSPGVTSDTQYF. V usage is TRBV7-6 and J usage is TRBJ2-3; maybe TRBD2 (6 bases). The germline V gene has CDR1 SGHVS and CDR2 FNYEAQ. V was trimmed by 5 bases and J by 4 bases, leaving 13 bases between them. This CDR3 is 14 amino acids long.

The rearrangement joins TRBV5-1 to TRBJ2-7; 8 bases fit TRBD2. The trim removed 0 bases at V and 2 bases at J, leaving 1 base unmatched. The CDR3 has 14 residues. CDR1 is SGHRS, CDR2 YFSETQ, per germline. The chain's CDR3 is CASSLGSGAYEQYF. The CDR3 DNA sequence: TGCGCCAGCAGCTTGGGTAGCGGGGCCTACGAGCAGTACTTC.

This clone has a single count. CDR3: CASSVETGVNSPLHF. The CDR3 coding sequence is TGTGCCAGCAGCGTTGAGACAGGGGTTAATTCACCCCTCCACTTT. The chain links TRBV9 to TRBJ1-6; 8 nucleotides match TRBD1. The V and J ends lost 2 bases and 6 bases, in that order; junction bases with no gene match: 4. Per the germline V gene, CDR1 is SGDLS and CDR2 is YYNGEE. This CDR3 has 15 residues.

This chain links TRBV5-4 with TRBJ2-5, with a tentative D call TRBD2 (7 bases). Germline V gene sequence: CDR1 SGHNT, CDR2 YYREEE (reference sequence). V was shortened by 0 bases and J by 4 bases, with 16 bases between the two germline ends. CDR3 length: 16 amino acids. This CDR3 is CASSLAGGQVAETQYF. CDR3 in DNA: TGTGCCAGCAGCTTGGCCGGGGGGCAAGTAGCAGAGACCCAGTACTTC.

V is TRBV6-6 and J is TRBJ1-2; TRBD1 agrees at 7 bases. This CDR3 region has 16 residues. Germline loops: CDR1 MNHNY, CDR2 SVGAGI (reference sequence). V was pared by 0 bases and J by 4 bases, with 8 bases of the junction left unmatched. Here the CDR3 reads CASSYSSTGEVYGYTF. The CDR3 coding sequence is TGTGCCAGCAGTTACTCGAGTACAGGGGAGGTCTATGGCTACACCTTC.

This chain joins TRBV28 and TRBJ1-2; D is undetermined. This CDR3 contains 12 residues. Trimming stripped 0 bases from V and 8 bases from J, with 7 bases between. CDR1 and CDR2 from the germline V gene are MDHEN and SYDVKM. The CDR3 spells CASSLWEEGYTF. The CDR3 nucleotides are TGTGCCAGCAGTTTATGGGAGGAAGGCTACACCTTC.

V gene TRBV15 combines with J gene TRBJ2-3; 7 positions agree with TRBD2. This CDR3 comprises 14 residues. Losses at the gene ends were 5 bases for V and 3 bases for J; bases not matched to a gene: 5. In germline, CDR1 is LNHNV, CDR2 YYDKDF (reference sequence). The CDR3 loop reads CATSPRRETDTQYF. CDR3 DNA sequence: TGTGCCACCAGCCCGCGGCGGGAGACAGATACGCAGTATTTT. Complete variable domain (other parts from reference TRBV15 and TRBJ2-3): DAMVIQNPRYQVTQFGKPVTLSCSQTLNHNVMYWYQQKSSQAPKLLFHYYDKDFNNEADTPDNFQSRRPNTSFCFLDIRSPGLGDTAMYLCATSPRRETDTQYFGPGTRLTVL.

This chain joins TRBV12-3 or TRBV12-4 and TRBJ2-7, with a possible D match to TRBD1 (6 bases). This CDR3 is 13 amino acids long. V shed 5 bases and J shed 1 base, with 9 bases lying between them. The CDR3 here is CASSPGQSYEQYF. DNA for the CDR3: TGTGCCAGCAGTCCCGGACAGTCCTACGAGCAGTACTTC.

V and J are TRBV27 and TRBJ2-1; D is uncertain. This CDR3 spans 11 amino acids. V dropped 3 bases and J dropped 7 bases, with 4 bases sitting between them. The germline gives CDR1 MNHEY, CDR2 SMNVEV (reference sequence). CDR3 sequence (DNA): TGTGCCAGCAGTTTCGGGAATGAGCAGTTCTTC. As protein: CASSFGNEQFF.

The rearrangement links TRBV21-1 to TRBJ2-2; the D call in the table, TRBD2, was not verified against the DNA. TRBV21-1 is recorded as a pseudogene. This CDR3 has 21 amino acids. DNA for the CDR3: TGTGCCAGCAGCAAAGCATCAAGGGGAGGAAGCCTAGCGGGAGAAACCGGGGAGCTGTTTTTT. It encodes CASSKASRGGSLAGETGELFF.

The gene calls are TRBV21-1 and TRBJ1-4; no DNA check was done on the table's D call, TRBD1. TRBV21-1 is described as a pseudogene. The CDR3 consists of 15 residues. DNA of the CDR3: TGTGCCAGCAGCAAAACAGGGATTGCTAATGAAAAACTGTTTTTT. Its protein product is CASSKTGIANEKLFF.

The CDR3 DNA sequence: TGTGCCAGCAGTGAATGGCGGGCGAGTCAAGAGACCCAGTACTTC. Translation: CASSEWRASQETQYF. The rearrangement joins TRBV25-1 to TRBJ2-5; possible D gene TRBD2, 5 bases. The germline CDR1 and CDR2 sequences are MGHDK and SYGVNS. V gave up 1 base and J gave up 2 bases, with 11 bases separating them. The CDR3 consists of 15 residues.